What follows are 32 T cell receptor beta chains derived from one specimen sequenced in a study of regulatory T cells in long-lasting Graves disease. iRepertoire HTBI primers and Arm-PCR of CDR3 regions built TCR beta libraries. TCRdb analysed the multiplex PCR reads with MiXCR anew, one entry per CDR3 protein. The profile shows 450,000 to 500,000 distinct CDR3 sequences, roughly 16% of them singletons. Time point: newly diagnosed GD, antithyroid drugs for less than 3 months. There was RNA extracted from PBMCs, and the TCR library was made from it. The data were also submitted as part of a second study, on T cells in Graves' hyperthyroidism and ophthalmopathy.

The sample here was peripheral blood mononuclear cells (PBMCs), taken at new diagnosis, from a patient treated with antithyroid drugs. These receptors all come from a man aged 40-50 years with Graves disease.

CDR3 sequence: CASSADPRLTYEQYF. CDR3 coding DNA: TGTGCCAGCAGCGCCGACCCTCGCCTTACCTACGAGCAGTACTTC. The rearrangement uses TRBV9 and TRBJ2-7; D remains unclear. CDR3 size: 15 residues. The germline gives CDR1 SGDLS, CDR2 YYNGEE. Trimming pared 3 bases from V and 2 bases from J, leaving 15 bases between.

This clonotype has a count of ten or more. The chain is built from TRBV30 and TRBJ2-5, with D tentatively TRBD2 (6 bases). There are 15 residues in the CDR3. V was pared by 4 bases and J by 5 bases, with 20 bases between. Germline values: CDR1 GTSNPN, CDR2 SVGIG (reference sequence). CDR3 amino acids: CAWTPPPLARETQYF. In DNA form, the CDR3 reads TGTGCCTGGACCCCTCCCCCACTAGCCCGGGAGACCCAGTACTTC.

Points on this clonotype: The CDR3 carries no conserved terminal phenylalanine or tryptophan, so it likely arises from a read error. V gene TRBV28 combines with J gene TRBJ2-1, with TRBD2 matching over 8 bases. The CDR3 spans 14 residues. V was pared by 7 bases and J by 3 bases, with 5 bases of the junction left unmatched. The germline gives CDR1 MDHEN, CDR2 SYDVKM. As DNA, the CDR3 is TGTGCCAGCATGGAAGCGGGGGTCTACAATGAGCAGTTCCTC. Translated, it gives CASMEAGVYNEQFL.

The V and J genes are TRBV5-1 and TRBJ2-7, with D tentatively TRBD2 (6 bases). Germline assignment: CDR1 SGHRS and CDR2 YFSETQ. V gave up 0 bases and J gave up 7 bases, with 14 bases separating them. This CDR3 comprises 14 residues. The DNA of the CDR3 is TGCGCCAGCAGCTTGGCCGGGGCAGGGACTGAGCAGTACTTC. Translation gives CASSLAGAGTEQYF.

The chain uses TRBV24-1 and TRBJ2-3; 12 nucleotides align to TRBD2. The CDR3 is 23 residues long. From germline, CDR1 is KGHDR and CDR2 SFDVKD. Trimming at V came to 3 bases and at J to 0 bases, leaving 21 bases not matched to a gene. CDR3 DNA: TGTGCCACCAGTGATCACAGGCGATCCGGACGCAGGACTAGCGGGAATAGCACAGATACGCAGTATTTT. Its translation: CATSDHRRSGRRTSGNSTDTQYF.

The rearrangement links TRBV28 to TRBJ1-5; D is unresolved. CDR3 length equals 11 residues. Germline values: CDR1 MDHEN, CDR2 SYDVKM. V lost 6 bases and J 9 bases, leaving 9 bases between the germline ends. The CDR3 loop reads CASSHPGPQHF. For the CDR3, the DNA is TGTGCCAGCAGCCACCCTGGGCCCCAGCATTTT. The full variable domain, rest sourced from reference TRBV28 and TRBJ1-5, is DVKVTQSSRYLVKRTGEKVFLECVQDMDHENMFWYRQDPGLGLRLIYFSYDVKMKEKGDIPEGYSVSREKKERFSLILESASTNQTSMYLCASSHPGPQHFGDGTRLSIL.

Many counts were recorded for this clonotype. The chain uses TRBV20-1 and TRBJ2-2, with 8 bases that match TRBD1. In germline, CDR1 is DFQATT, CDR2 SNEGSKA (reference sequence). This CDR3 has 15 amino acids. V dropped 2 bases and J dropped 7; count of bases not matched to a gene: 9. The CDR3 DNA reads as TGCAGTGCTAGACTCCGGACAGGGCTGAGCGGGGAGCTGTTTTTT. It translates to CSARLRTGLSGELFF.

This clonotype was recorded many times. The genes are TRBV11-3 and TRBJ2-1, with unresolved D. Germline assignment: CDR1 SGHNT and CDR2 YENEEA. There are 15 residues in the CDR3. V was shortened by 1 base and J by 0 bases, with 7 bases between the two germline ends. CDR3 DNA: TGTGCCAGCAGCTTAGTCTTAAGCTCCTACAATGAGCAGTTCTTC. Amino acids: CASSLVLSSYNEQFF.

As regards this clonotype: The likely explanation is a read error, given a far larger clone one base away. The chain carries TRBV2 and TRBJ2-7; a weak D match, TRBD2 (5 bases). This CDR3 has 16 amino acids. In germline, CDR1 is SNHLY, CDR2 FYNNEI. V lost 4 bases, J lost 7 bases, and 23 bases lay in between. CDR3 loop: CASSVKRSSSYNEQYF. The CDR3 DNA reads TGTGCCAGCAGTGTAAAGCGGAGTAGCTCCTACAATGAGCAGTACTTC.

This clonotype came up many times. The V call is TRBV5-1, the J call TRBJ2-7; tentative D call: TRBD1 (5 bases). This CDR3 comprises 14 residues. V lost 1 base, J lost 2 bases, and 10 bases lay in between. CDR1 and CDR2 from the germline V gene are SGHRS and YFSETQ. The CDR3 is CASSLTGETYEQYF. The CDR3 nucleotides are TGCGCCAGCAGCTTGACAGGCGAGACCTACGAGCAGTACTTC.

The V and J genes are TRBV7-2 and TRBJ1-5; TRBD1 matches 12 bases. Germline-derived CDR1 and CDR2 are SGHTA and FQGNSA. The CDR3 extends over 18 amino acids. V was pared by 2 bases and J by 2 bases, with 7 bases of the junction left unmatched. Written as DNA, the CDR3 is TGTGCCAGCAGCTTAAGGGGACAGGGGGCGCTTGGCAATCAGCCCCAGCATTTT. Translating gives CASSLRGQGALGNQPQHF.

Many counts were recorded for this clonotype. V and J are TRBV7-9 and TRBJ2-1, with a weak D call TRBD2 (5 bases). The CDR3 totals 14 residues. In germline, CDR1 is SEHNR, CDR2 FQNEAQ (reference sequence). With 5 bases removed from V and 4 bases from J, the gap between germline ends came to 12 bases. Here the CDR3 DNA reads TGTGCCAGCAGCCCGGTTGGGAGATACAATGAGCAGTTCTTC. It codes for CASSPVGRYNEQFF.

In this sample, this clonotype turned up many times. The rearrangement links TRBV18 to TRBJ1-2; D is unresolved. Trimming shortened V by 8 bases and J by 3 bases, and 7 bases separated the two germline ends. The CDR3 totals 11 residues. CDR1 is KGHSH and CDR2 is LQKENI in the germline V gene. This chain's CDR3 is CASTTDYGYTF. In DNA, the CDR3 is TGTGCCAGCACGACGGACTATGGCTACACCTTC.

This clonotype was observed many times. CDR3 nucleotides: TGCGCCAGCAGCTTGAGCGCATTTCGGGAGGGCCGCGACGAGCAGTACTTC. Its protein product is CASSLSAFREGRDEQYF. The chain combines TRBV5-1 with TRBJ2-7; 8 positions agree with TRBD2. The CDR3 is made up of 17 amino acids. The germline V gene has CDR1 SGHRS and CDR2 YFSETQ. Trimming at V came to 1 base and at J to 5 bases, leaving 14 bases not matched to a gene.

CDR3 sequence: CASSLPSLTSTTDTQYF. CDR3 DNA sequence: TGTGCCAGCAGCTTACCTTCTTTGACTAGTACCACAGATACGCAGTATTTT. The chain employs TRBV7-9 and TRBJ2-3, with D possibly TRBD2 on 6 matching bases. There are 17 residues in the CDR3. Germline V gene lookup returns CDR1 SEHNR and CDR2 FQNEAQ (reference sequence). V was trimmed by 2 bases and J by 2 bases, leaving 17 bases between them.

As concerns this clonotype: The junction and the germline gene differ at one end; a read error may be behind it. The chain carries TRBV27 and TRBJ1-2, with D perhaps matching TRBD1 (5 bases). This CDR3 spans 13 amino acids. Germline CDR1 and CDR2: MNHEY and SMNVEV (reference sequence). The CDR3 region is CASSVYRNYGYIF. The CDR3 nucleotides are TGTGCCAGCAGTGTTTACAGGAACTATGGCTACATCTTC.

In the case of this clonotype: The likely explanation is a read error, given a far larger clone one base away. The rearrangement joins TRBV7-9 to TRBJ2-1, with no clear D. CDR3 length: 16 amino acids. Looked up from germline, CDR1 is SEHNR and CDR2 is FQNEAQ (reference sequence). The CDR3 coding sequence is TGTGCCAGCAGTGAACGGGCCATGAGCTCCTACAATGAGCAGTCCTTC. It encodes CASSERAMSSYNEQSF.

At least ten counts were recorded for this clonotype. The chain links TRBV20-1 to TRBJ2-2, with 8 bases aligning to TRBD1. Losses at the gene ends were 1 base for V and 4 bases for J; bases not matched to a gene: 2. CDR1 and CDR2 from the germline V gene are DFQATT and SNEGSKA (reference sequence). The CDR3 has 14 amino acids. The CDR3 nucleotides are TGCAGTGCTAGAGTAACAGGGGGCACCGGGGAGCTGTTTTTT. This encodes CSARVTGGTGELFF.

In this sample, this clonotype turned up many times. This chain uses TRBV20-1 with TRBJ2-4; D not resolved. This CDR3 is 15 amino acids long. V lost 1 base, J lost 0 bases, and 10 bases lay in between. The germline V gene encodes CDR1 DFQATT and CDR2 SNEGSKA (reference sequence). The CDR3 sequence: CSARGQDLAKNIQYF. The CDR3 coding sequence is TGCAGTGCTAGAGGGCAGGATTTAGCCAAAAACATTCAGTACTTC.

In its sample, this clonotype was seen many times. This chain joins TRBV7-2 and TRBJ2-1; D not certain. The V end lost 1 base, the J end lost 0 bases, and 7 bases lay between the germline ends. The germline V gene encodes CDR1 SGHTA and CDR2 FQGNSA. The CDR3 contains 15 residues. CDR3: CASSLGPVSYNEQFF. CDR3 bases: TGTGCCAGCAGCTTAGGACCAGTCTCCTACAATGAGCAGTTCTTC. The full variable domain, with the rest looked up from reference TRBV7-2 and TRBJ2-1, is GAGVSQSPSNKVTEKGKDVELRCDPISGHTALYWYRQSLGQGLEFLIYFQGNSAPDKSGLPSDRFSAERTGGSVSTLTIQRTQQEDSAVYLCASSLGPVSYNEQFFGPGTRLTVL.

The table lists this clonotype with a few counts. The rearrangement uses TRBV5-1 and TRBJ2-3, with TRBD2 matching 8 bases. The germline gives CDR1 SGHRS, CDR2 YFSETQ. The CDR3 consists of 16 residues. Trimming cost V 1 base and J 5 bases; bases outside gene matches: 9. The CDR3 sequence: CASSLRTGGPEDTQYF. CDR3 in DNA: TGCGCCAGCAGCTTGAGGACGGGAGGGCCTGAAGATACGCAGTATTTT. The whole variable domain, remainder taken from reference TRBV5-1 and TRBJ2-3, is KAGVTQTPRYLIKTRGQQVTLSCSPISGHRSVSWYQQTPGQGLQFLFEYFSETQRNKGNFPGRFSGRQFSNSRSEMNVSTLELGDSALYLCASSLRTGGPEDTQYFGPGTRLTVL.

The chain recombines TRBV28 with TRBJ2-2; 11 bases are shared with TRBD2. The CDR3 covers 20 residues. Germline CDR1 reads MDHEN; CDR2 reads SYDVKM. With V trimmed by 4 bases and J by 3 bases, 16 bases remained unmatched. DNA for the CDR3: TGTGCCAGCAGTTGGCCACGTGACCCGCTAGCGGGAGGTCACACCGGGGAGCTGTTTTTT. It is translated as CASSWPRDPLAGGHTGELFF.

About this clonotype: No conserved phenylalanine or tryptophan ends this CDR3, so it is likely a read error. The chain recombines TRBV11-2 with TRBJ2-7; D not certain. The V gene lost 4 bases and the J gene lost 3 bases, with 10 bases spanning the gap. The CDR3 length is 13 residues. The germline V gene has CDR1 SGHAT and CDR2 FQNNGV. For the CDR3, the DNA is TGTGCCAGCAGCTGGGTCACGGGCTACGAGCAGTACCTC. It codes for CASSWVTGYEQYL.

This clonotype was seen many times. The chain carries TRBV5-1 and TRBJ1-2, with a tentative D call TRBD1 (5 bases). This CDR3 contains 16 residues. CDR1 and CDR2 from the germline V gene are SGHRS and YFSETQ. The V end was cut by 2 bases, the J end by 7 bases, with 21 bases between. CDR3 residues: CASSFERGGPVFGYTF. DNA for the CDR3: TGCGCCAGCAGCTTTGAAAGGGGTGGCCCTGTTTTTGGCTACACCTTC.

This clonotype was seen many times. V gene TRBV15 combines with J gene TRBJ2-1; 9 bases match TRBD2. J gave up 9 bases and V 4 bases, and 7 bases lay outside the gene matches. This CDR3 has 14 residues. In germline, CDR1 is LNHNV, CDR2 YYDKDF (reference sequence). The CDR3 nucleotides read TGTGCCACCAGCACGCTAGCGGGACGAAGTGAGCAGTTCTTC. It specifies CATSTLAGRSEQFF.

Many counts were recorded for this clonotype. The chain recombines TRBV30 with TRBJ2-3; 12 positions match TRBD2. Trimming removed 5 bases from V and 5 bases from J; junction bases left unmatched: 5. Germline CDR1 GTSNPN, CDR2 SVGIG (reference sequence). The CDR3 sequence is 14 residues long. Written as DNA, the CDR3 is TGTGCCTGGTCTCTAGCGGGAGGGCTAGATACGCAGTATTTT. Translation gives CAWSLAGGLDTQYF.

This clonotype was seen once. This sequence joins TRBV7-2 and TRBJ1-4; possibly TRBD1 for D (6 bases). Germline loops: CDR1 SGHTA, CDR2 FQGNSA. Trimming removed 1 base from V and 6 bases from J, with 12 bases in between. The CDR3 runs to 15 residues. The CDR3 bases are TGTGCCAGCAGCTTAGGAGGGGGGGGGGATGAAAAACTGTTTTTT. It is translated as CASSLGGGGDEKLFF.

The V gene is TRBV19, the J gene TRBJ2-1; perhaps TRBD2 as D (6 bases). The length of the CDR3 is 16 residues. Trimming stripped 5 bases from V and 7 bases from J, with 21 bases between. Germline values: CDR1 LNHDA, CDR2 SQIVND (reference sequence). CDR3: CASSRRREGRRNEQFF. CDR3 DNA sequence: TGTGCCAGTAGTCGACGGAGGGAAGGGAGGAGGAATGAGCAGTTCTTC.

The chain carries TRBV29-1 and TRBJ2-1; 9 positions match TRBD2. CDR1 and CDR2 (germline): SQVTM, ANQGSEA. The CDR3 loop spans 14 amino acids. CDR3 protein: CTAGGPISYNEQFF. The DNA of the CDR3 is TGCACGGCGGGAGGGCCAATCTCCTACAATGAGCAGTTCTTC.

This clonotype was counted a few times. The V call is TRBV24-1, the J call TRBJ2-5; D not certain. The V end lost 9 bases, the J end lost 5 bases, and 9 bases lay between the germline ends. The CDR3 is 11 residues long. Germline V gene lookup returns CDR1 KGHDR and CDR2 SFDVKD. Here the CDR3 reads CATAHGETQYF. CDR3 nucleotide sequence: TGTGCCACCGCTCACGGGGAGACCCAGTACTTC.

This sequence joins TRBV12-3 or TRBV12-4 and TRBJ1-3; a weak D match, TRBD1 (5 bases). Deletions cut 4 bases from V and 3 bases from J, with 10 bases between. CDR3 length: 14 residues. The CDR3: CASSSRVRGNTIYF. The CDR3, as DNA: TGTGCCAGCAGTTCCAGGGTTCGTGGAAACACCATATATTTT.

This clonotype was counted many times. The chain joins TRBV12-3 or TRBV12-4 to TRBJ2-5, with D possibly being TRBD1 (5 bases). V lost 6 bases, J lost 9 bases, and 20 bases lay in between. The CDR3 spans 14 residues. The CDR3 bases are TGTGCCAGCAGCAGCAAAGGACACTTCACGGCCCAGTACTTC. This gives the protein CASSSKGHFTAQYF.